This TCR beta chain was sequenced during a study (dated by TCRdb to between 2014 and 2017). The study in broad terms: The study set out to test whether tumor-infiltrating Tregs in breast cancer get recruited from blood Tregs or are instead converted in situ from other CD4+ T cell subsets.

Full-length TCR variable regions were amplified by 5' RACE PCR with constant-region reverse primers, followed by semi-nested PCR with Nested Universal Primer A. Using the ReliaPrep RNA Cell Miniprep System, total RNA was extracted, and the SMARTer RACE 5'/3' Kit was then used to reverse transcribe the RNA into 5'RACE-ready cDNA. Full-length TCR alpha and beta libraries were barcoded with multiplex adaptors and sequenced on an Illumina MiSeq. In the original analysis: For each of nine subset-tissue groups, sequencing data from the five patients were pooled, and the groups were compared by unsupervised clustering of TCR gene usage. The Morisita-Horn index, with shared sequences weighted by their contribution to each repertoire, was used to calculate repertoire similarity. TCRdb reran the public reads through fastp at Q25 and MiXCR, keeping productive beta chains. Duplicate CDR3 protein sequences are folded into a single record with the most common DNA and genes. TCRdb's processing, not the authors', yielded these V and J calls. This sample is represented by some 64,000 distinct CDR3 sequences; under 25% of them were singletons. Of the sample, 2.5% to 3% falls within the top ten clones.

Memory CD4+ T cells were isolated as CD4+CD45RO+CD25- cells. Tregs, naive and memory CD4+ T cells from tumor, blood and ipsilateral draining lymph nodes of a handful of breast cancer patients underwent full-length TCR alpha and beta sequencing. Tumor tissue and lymph nodes obtained from ipsilateral axillary dissection were perfused with PBS, minced and then digested with collagenase I and hyaluronidase. Mononuclear cells from lymph nodes or approximately 50 ml of peripheral blood were isolated by Ficoll density gradient centrifugation. A purity exceeding 90% was confirmed by FACS for the sorted cell populations. Turning to this clonotype: This receptor's antigen is unknown. Within one base of it there is no much larger clone, and no base qualities were kept.

Study-level results and caveats: Rather than covering whole repertoires, validation in the larger cohort was restricted to a single TCR beta V-J rearrangement. The greatest overlap of tumor-infiltrating Treg TCR alpha and beta sequences was observed with tumor naive CD4+ T cells, followed by blood naive CD4+ T cells. In terms of TCR gene usage, tumor memory CD4+ T cells clustered together with blood and lymph node memory CD4+ cells, as well as with lymph node naive CD4+ cells.

CDR1 and CDR2, per the germline V gene, are SGHDT and YYEEEE. The CDR3 starts with the cysteine, ends with the phenylalanine, and has 18 residues. Only the CDR3 DNA stays, 54 bases, in frame from base 1. Compared with germline, V lacks 4 bases and J lacks 8 bases; bases without a gene match: 19. The TCR originated in a female donor with breast cancer. Specimen: memory CD4+ T cells sorted from a lymph node. The cell subset or site label for this specimen denotes: memory CD4+ T cells, CD4+CD45RO+CD25-. The chain uses TRBV5-6 and TRBJ2-1; 9 bases in the junction line up with TRBD1. The nucleotide sequence is TGTGCCAGCAGCCCCCTCTGGACAACAGGGGGCAGCGACTATGAGCAGTTCTTC. Its translation reads: CASSPLWTTGGSDYEQFF.